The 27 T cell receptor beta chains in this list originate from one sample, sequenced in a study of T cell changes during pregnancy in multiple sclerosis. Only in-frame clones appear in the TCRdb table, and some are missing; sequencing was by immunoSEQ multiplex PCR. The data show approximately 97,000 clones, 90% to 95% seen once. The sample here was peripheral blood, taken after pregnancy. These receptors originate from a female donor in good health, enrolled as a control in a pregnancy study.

CDR3 loop: CASSLGYRNTEAFF. The CDR3 nucleotides read TGTGCCAGTAGTCTAGGTTATAGAAACACTGAAGCTTTCTTT. The chain uses TRBV19 and TRBJ1-1; no firm D call. V lost 5 bases and J 2 bases, leaving 12 bases between the germline ends. The CDR3 extends over 14 amino acids. The germline V gene has CDR1 LNHDA and CDR2 SQIVND (reference sequence).

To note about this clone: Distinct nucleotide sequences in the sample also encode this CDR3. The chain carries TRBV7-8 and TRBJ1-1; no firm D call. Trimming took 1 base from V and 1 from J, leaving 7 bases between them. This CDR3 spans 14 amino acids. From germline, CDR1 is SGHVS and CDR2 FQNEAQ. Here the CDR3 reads CASSLVAGNTEAFF. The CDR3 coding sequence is TGTGCCAGCAGCTTAGTGGCAGGGAACACTGAAGCTTTCTTT.

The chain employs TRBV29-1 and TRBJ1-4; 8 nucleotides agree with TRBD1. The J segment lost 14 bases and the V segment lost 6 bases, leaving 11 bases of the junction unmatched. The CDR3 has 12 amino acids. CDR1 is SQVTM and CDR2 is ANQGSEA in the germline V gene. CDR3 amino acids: CSVYGTGADLFF. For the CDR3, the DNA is TGCAGCGTCTACGGGACAGGAGCGGATCTGTTTTTT.

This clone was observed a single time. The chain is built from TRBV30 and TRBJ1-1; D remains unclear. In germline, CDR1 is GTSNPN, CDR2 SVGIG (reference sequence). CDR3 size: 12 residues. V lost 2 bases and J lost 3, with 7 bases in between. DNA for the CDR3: TGTGCCTGGAGTCAATTTGACACTGAAGCTTTCTTT. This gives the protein CAWSQFDTEAFF.

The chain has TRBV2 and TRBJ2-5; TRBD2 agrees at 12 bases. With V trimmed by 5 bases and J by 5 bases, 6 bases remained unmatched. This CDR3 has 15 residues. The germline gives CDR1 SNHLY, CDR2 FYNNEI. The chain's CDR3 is CASSQLAGGSETQYF. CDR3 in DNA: TGTGCCAGCAGTCAACTAGCGGGGGGTTCGGAGACCCAGTACTTC.

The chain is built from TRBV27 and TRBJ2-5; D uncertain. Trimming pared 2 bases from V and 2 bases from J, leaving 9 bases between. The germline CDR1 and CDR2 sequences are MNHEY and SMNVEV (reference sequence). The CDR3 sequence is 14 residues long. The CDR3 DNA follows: TGTGCCAGCAGTTTAATCGGGTGGCAAGAGACCCAGTACTTC. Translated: CASSLIGWQETQYF.

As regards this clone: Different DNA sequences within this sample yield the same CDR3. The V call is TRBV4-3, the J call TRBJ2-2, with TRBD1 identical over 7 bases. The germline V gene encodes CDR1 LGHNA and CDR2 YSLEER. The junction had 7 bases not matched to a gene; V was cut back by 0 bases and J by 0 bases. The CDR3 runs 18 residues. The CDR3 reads CASSQDRIGGSNTGELFF. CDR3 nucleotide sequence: TGCGCCAGCAGCCAAGATCGAATAGGGGGCTCGAACACCGGGGAGCTGTTTTTT.

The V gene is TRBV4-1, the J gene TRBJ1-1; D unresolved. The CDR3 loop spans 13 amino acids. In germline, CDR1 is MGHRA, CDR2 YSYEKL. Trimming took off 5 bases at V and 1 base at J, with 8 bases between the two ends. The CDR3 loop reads CASSYTPNTEAFF. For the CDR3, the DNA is TGCGCCAGCAGCTACACACCGAACACTGAAGCTTTCTTT.

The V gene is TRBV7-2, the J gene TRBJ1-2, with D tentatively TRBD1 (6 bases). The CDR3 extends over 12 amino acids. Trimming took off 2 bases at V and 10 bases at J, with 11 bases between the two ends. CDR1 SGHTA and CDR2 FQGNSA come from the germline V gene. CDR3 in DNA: TGTGCCAGCAGCTTACTTTGGGACAACTACACCTTC. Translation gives CASSLLWDNYTF.

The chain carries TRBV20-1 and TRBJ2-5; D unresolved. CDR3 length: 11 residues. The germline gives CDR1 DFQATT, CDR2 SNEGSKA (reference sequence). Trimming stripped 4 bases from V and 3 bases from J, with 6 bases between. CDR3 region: CSAKPEETQYF. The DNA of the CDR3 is TGCAGTGCTAAACCGGAAGAGACCCAGTACTTC.

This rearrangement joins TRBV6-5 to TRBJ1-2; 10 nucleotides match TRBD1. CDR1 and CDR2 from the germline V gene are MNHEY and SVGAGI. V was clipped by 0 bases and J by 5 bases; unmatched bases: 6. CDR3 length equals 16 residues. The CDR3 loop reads CASSYSRTGGGYGYTF. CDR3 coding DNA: TGTGCCAGCAGTTACTCAAGGACAGGGGGGGGGTATGGCTACACCTTC.

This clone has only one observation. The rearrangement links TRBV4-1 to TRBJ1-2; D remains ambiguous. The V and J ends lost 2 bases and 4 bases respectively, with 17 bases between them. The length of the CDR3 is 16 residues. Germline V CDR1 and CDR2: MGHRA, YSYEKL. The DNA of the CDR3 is TGCGCCAGCAGCCAACCACCGGGAGATTTTATCTATGGCTACACCTTC. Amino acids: CASSQPPGDFIYGYTF.

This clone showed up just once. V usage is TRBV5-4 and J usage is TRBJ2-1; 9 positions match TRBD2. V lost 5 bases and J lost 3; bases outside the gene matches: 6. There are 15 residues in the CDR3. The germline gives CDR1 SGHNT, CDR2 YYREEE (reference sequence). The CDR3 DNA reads TGTGCCAGCAGAAGCGCGGGGGGGCTCTACAATGAGCAGTTCTTC. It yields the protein CASRSAGGLYNEQFF.

CDR3 DNA: TGTGCCAGCAGTGAAGCGCCAACAGGGAGTAAGTCCTACGAGCAGTACTTC. Translating it yields CASSEAPTGSKSYEQYF. The chain uses TRBV6-1 and TRBJ2-5; D might be TRBD1 (6 bases). The end of the DNA is better explained by TRBJ2-7, so the J call may be wrong. This CDR3 has 17 amino acids. Germline values: CDR1 MNHNS, CDR2 SASEGT.

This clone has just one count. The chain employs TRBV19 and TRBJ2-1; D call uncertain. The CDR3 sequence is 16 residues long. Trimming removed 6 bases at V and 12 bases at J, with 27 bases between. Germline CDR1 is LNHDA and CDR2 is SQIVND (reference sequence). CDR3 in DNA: TGTGCCAGTAGCCTCGATTTCGGTTATCGAGTGTCGGTGCAGTTCTTC. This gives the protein CASSLDFGYRVSVQFF.

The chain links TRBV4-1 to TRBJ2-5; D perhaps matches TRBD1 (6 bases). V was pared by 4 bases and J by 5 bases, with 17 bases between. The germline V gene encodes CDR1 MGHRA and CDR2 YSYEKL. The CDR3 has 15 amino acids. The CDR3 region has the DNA TGCGCCAGCAGCCTTCAGACAGGAAGTAAGGAGACCCAGTACTTC. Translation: CASSLQTGSKETQYF.

The CDR3 coding sequence is TGTGCCAGCAGCCCTGACAGGGGGTATGGCTACACCTTC. Its translation: CASSPDRGYGYTF. The rearrangement uses TRBV4-2 and TRBJ1-2, with TRBD1 identical over 9 bases. Germline V gene data show CDR1 as LGHNA and CDR2 as YNFKEQ. With 4 bases clipped from V and 5 bases from J, the junction kept 2 bases outside the gene matches. The CDR3 is 13 amino acids.

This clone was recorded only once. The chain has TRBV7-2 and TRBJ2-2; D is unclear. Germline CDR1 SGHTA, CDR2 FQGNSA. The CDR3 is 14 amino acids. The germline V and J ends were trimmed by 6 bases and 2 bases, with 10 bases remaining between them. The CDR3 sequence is CASSQDINTGELFF. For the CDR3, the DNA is TGTGCCAGCAGTCAAGACATCAACACCGGGGAGCTGTTTTTT.

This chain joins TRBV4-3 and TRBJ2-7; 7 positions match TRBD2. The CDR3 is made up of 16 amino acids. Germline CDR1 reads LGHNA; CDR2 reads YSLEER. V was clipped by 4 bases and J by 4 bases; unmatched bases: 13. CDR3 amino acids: CASSPRIGGYPYEQYF. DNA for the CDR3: TGCGCCAGCAGCCCAAGGATCGGGGGGTATCCGTACGAGCAGTACTTC.

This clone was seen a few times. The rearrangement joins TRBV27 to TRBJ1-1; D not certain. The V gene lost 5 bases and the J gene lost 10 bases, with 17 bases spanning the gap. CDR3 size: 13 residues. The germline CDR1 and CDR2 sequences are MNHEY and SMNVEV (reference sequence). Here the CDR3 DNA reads TGTGCCAGCAGTACACACATGGTGGGCGTAGCTTTCTTT. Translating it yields CASSTHMVGVAFF.

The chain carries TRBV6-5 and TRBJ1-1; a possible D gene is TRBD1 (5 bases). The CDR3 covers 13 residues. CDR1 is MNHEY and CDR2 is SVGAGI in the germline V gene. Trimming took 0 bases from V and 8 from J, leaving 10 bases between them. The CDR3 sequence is CASSYSRGQEAFF. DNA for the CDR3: TGTGCCAGCAGTTACTCTAGGGGCCAGGAAGCTTTCTTT.

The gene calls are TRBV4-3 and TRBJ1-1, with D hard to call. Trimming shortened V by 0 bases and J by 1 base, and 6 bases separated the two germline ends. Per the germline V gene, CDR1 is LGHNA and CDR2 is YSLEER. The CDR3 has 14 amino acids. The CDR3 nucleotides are TGCGCCAGCAGCCAAGATTACAGGAACACTGAAGCTTTCTTT. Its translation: CASSQDYRNTEAFF.

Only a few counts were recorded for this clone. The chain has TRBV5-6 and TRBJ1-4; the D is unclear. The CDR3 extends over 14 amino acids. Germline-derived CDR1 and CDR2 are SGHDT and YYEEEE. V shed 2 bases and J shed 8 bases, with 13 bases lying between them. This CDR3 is CASSFRGPGEKLFF. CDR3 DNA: TGTGCCAGCAGCTTCAGAGGGCCGGGGGAAAAACTGTTTTTT.

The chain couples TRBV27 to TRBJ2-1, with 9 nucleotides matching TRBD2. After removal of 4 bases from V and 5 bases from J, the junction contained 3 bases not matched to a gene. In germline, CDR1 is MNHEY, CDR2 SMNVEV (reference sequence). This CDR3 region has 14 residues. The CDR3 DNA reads TGTGCCAGCAGTTCGGGACTAGCTAACAATGAGCAGTTCTTC. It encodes CASSSGLANNEQFF.

The CDR3 reads CASSVGTVDSTGELFF. The DNA for the CDR3 is TGTGCCAGCAGCGTAGGGACTGTCGATAGCACCGGGGAGCTGTTTTTT. The genes are TRBV9 and TRBJ2-2; D perhaps matches TRBD2 (5 bases). Germline V lookup: CDR1 SGDLS, CDR2 YYNGEE. The CDR3 is 16 amino acids. Trimming removed 0 bases at V and 4 bases at J, with 13 bases between. Based on the CDR3 plus reference TRBV9 and TRBJ2-2, the full variable domain is DSGVTQTPKHLITATGQRVTLRCSPRSGDLSVYWYQQSLDQGLQFLIQYYNGEERAKGNILERFSAQQFPDLHSELNLSSLELGDSALYFCASSVGTVDSTGELFFGEGSRLTVL.

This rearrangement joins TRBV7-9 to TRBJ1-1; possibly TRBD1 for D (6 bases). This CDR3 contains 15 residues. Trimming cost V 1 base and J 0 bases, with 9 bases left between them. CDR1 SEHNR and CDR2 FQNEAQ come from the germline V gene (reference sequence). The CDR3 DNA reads TGTGCCAGCAGCTTAGGGACAGCTATGAACACTGAAGCTTTCTTT. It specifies CASSLGTAMNTEAFF.

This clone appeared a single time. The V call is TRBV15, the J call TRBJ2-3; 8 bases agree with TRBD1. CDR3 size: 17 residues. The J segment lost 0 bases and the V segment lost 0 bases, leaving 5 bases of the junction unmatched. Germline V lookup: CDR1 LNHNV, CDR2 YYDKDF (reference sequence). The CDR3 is CATSRDHQGASTDTQYF. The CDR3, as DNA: TGTGCCACCAGCAGAGATCATCAGGGGGCGAGCACAGATACGCAGTATTTT.